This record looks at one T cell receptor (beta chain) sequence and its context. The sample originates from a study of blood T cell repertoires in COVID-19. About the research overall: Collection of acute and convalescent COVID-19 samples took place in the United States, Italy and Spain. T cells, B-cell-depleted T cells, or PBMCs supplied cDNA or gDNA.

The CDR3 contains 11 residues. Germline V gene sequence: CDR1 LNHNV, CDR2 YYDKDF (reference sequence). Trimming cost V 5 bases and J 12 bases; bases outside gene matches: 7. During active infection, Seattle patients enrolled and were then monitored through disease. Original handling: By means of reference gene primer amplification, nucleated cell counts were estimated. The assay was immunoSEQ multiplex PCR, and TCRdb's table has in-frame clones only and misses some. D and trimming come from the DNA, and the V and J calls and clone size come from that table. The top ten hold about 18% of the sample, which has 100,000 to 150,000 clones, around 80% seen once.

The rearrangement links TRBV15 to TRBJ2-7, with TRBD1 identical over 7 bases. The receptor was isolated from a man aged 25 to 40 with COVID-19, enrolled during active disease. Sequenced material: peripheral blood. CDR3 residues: CATSQDRQTYF. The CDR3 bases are TGTGCCACCAGCCAGGACAGGCAAACGTACTTC.